A selection of T cell receptor beta chains follows, all from one sample in a study of blood T cell repertoires in COVID-19. Profiling relied on immunoSEQ multiplex PCR, and the TCRdb table lists in-frame clones only, not all of them. Here the sample spans under 300,000 clones, 85% being singletons. Specimen: peripheral blood. Receptors originate from an older woman with active or convalescent COVID-19. Both conserved end residues are part of each CDR3. A D gene is named only where the DNA matches it firmly. The listing skips clone size in some rows; elsewhere it reads once, few, many or a size class.

j_call	v_call	d_call	clone_size	cdr3_nt	cdr3_aa
TRBJ2-7	TRBV9	TRBD2	NA	TGTGCCAGCAGCGTAGACCTAGCGGGACCAGCCTACGAGCAGTACTTC	CASSVDLAGPAYEQYF
TRBJ1-5	TRBV27	NA	NA	TGTGCCAGCAGTGAAACCTACAATCAGCCCCAGCATTTT	CASSETYNQPQHF
TRBJ2-3	TRBV3-1/TRBV3-2	TRBD2	NA	TGTGCCAGCAGCCATAGCGGGGCCACAGATACGCAGTATTTT	CASSHSGATDTQYF
TRBJ2-1	TRBV2	TRBD2	NA	TGTGCCAGCAATACAGGACTAGCGGGGAATGAGCAGTTCTTC	CASNTGLAGNEQFF
TRBJ2-3	TRBV14	NA	NA	TGTGCCAGCAGCCAAGACGGACAGTCGATCCTCACAGATACGCAGTATTTT	CASSQDGQSILTDTQYF
TRBJ1-2	TRBV5-1	TRBD1	NA	TGCGCCAGCAGCCCGGGACAGGGGGCGGTAGGCTACACCTTC	CASSPGQGAVGYTF
TRBJ2-5	TRBV5-1	TRBD2	NA	TGCGCCAGCAGCTTGACTAGCGGGAGTCGACAAGAGACCCAGTACTTC	CASSLTSGSRQETQYF
TRBJ1-1	TRBV5-1	TRBD1	few	TGCGCCAGCAGCTTGGAGAGGGCCGGGACAGAAGGCACTGAAGCTTTCTTT	CASSLERAGTEGTEAFF
TRBJ1-2	TRBV27	NA	few	TGTGCCAGCAGTCCCGCCGGGACAACCCCCGGGTTCGGTGGCTACACCTTC	CASSPAGTTPGFGGYTF
TRBJ1-4	TRBV5-1	NA	NA	TGCGCCAGCAGCTTGAATACAGGGACTAATGAAAAACTGTTTTTT	CASSLNTGTNEKLFF
TRBJ2-3	TRBV20-1	NA	NA	TGCAGTGCTAGTCTCGGCGGTAGCACAGATACGCAGTATTTT	CSASLGGSTDTQYF
TRBJ2-3	TRBV5-1	NA	NA	TGCGCCAGCAGTCAAGACTGGATCAGCACAGATACGCAGTATTTT	CASSQDWISTDTQYF
TRBJ2-1	TRBV5-4	TRBD1	NA	TGTGCCAGCAGCCAGGGACAGGGAGCCTACAATGAGCAGTTCTTC	CASSQGQGAYNEQFF
TRBJ2-3	TRBV9	TRBD2	NA	TGTGCCAGCAGCACATTAGCGGGAGCGGGCACAGATACGCAGTATTTT	CASSTLAGAGTDTQYF
TRBJ1-2	TRBV7-2	NA	NA	TGTGCCAGCAGCCAAAATCAGGGCGTAGATGGCTACACCTTC	CASSQNQGVDGYTF
TRBJ2-5	TRBV11-2	NA	NA	TGTGCCAGCAGCTCCACTGCGGGGGAGACCCAGTACTTC	CASSSTAGETQYF
TRBJ1-1	TRBV6-5	NA	NA	TGTGCCAGCAGTTATGGGGGGGTGGGCACTGAAGCTTTCTTT	CASSYGGVGTEAFF
TRBJ2-2	TRBV29-1	TRBD2	NA	TGCAGCGTTGCTACTAGCGGGATGCACGGGGAGCTGTTTTTT	CSVATSGMHGELFF
TRBJ2-3	TRBV6-4	NA	NA	TGTGCCATCCGGGACTTCGAATTCACAGATACGCAGTATTTT	CAIRDFEFTDTQYF
TRBJ2-6	TRBV3-1/TRBV3-2	NA	NA	TGTGCCAGCAGCCTCAACTCTGGGGCCAACGTCCTGACTTTC	CASSLNSGANVLTF
TRBJ2-1	TRBV5-1	NA	NA	TGCGCCAGCAGCTTGGGGCGGGGCCCGAGCTCCTACAATGAGCAGTTCTTC	CASSLGRGPSSYNEQFF
TRBJ1-2	TRBV6-2/TRBV6-3	NA	NA	TGTGCCAGCAGTTACGCCAGGGTGGATGGCTACACCTTC	CASSYARVDGYTF
TRBJ2-1	TRBV5-6	NA	NA	TGTGCCAGCAGCTTGGTCCCCTGGGCCAAACCGAAGGATGAGCAGTTCTTC	CASSLVPWAKPKDEQFF
TRBJ1-5	TRBV15	TRBD1	NA	TGTGCCACCAGCGTGACAGGGGGTTCCGCTCAGCCCCAGCATTTT	CATSVTGGSAQPQHF
TRBJ1-2	TRBV3-1/TRBV3-2	TRBD1	NA	TGTGCCAGCAGCCCTCCCAGGGGGCGAAGCTATGGCTACACCTTC	CASSPPRGRSYGYTF
TRBJ1-1	TRBV3-1/TRBV3-2	NA	few	TGTGCCAGCAGTCCCGGGACACGTGTAGAAGCTTTCTTT	CASSPGTRVEAFF
TRBJ2-1	TRBV27	NA	NA	TGTGCCAGCAGTCTGAGCTCCTACAATGAGCAGTTCTTC	CASSLSSYNEQFF
TRBJ2-7	TRBV5-6	TRBD2	NA	TGTGCCAGCAGCGAGGGACTAGGTCTCGAGCAGTACTTC	CASSEGLGLEQYF
TRBJ2-5	TRBV3-1/TRBV3-2	NA	NA	TGTGCCAGCAGCCAAGAAGCATTACAGGGCCACGAGACCCAGTACTTC	CASSQEALQGHETQYF
TRBJ2-2	TRBV6-5	TRBD1	NA	TGTGCCAGTAGCCCGGGACAGGGCCCCCCCGGGGAGCTGTTTTTT	CASSPGQGPPGELFF
TRBJ2-2	TRBV27	NA	NA	TGTGCCAGCAGTTTAAATCCGACCGGGGAGCTGTTTTTT	CASSLNPTGELFF
TRBJ2-1	TRBV24-1	TRBD1	NA	TGTGCCACCAGTGATCTCCGGGACAGGATGGGGCAGTTCTTC	CATSDLRDRMGQFF
TRBJ2-2	TRBV27	NA	NA	TGTGCCAGCAGTTCCGGGGGGCTTGACGGGGAGCTGTTTTTT	CASSSGGLDGELFF
TRBJ2-1	TRBV6-1	TRBD2	NA	TGTGCCAGCAGTGAAGCCCAGCGGGAGGTGGATGAGCAGTTCTTC	CASSEAQREVDEQFF
TRBJ1-5	TRBV6-2/TRBV6-3	TRBD1	NA	TGTGCCAGCAGTTACCCCAGGGGGCATCAGCCCCAGCATTTT	CASSYPRGHQPQHF
TRBJ2-7	TRBV5-1	TRBD2	NA	TGCGCCAGTCGGATTCTAGCGGGAGTTGACGAGCAGTACTTC	CASRILAGVDEQYF
TRBJ2-7	TRBV7-6	TRBD2	NA	TGTGCCAGCAGCTTAAACGCCGGGAGGGTATACGAGCAGTACTTC	CASSLNAGRVYEQYF
TRBJ1-1	TRBV18	NA	NA	TGTGCCAGCTCACCACCGATATCGAGGGAGAACACTGAAGCTTTCTTT	CASSPPISRENTEAFF
TRBJ1-3	TRBV30	NA	once	TGTGCCTGGAGTACAGGCAGCTCTGGAAACACCATATATTTT	CAWSTGSSGNTIYF
TRBJ2-7	TRBV27	TRBD1	NA	TGTGCCAGCAGTGCAAGGCCAGGGGGCAGATACGAGCAGTACTTC	CASSARPGGRYEQYF
TRBJ2-2	TRBV11-3	NA	NA	TGTGCCAGCAGCCCCACGGTCCGGGAGCTGTTTTTT	CASSPTVRELFF
TRBJ2-7	TRBV14	TRBD2	NA	TGTGCCAGCAGTTTAGCGGGTGGTTACGAGCAGTACTTC	CASSLAGGYEQYF
TRBJ2-2	TRBV15	TRBD2	NA	TGTGCCACCAAACCCGAGATGGCTAGCGGGAGGGTAACCGGGGAGCTGTTTTTT	CATKPEMASGRVTGELFF
TRBJ2-3	TRBV4-2	NA	NA	TGTGCCAGCAGCCAAGGGTTGGGCGGGCTGAGCACAGATACGCAGTATTTT	CASSQGLGGLSTDTQYF
TRBJ2-1	TRBV7-7	TRBD1	NA	TGTGCTAGCAGCCCAGGGACAGCCCTCTTTGGGAATGAGCAGTTCTTC	CASSPGTALFGNEQFF
TRBJ2-2	TRBV19	NA	NA	TGTGCCAGTAGTATCGGTTTCACGAACACCGGGGAGCTGTTTTTT	CASSIGFTNTGELFF
TRBJ1-2	TRBV10-3	NA	NA	TGTGCCATCACTTCACAGGGTGCGGACTATGGCTACACCTTC	CAITSQGADYGYTF
TRBJ1-1	TRBV19	TRBD1	NA	TGTGCCAGTAGTACTCCCAGTCAAAGGGGGCTGAACACTGAAGCTTTCTTT	CASSTPSQRGLNTEAFF
TRBJ1-4	TRBV29-1	TRBD1	NA	TGCAGCGTTGAGGGGACAGGGGCAACTAATGAAAAACTGTTTTTT	CSVEGTGATNEKLFF
TRBJ2-1	TRBV27	TRBD1	NA	TGTGCCAGCAGTCCCTGGGGACAGCCGGGAAACAATGAGCAGTTCTTC	CASSPWGQPGNNEQFF
TRBJ1-2	TRBV5-8	TRBD1	NA	TGTGCCAGCAGCCTAGACAGGGGAAACTATGGCTACACCTTC	CASSLDRGNYGYTF
TRBJ2-3	TRBV3-1/TRBV3-2	NA	NA	TGTGCCAGCAGCCCCTGGTCTAGCGCGTCATCCACAGATACGCAGTATTTT	CASSPWSSASSTDTQYF
TRBJ2-4	TRBV19	NA	NA	TGTGCCAGTAGTATTGGCGGGGGCTTAGCCAAAAACATTCAGTACTTC	CASSIGGGLAKNIQYF
TRBJ2-7	TRBV15	TRBD2	NA	TGTGCCACCCAAGCGGGAGGCTCCTACGAGCAGTACTTC	CATQAGGSYEQYF
TRBJ2-7	TRBV4-1	NA	NA	TGCGCCAGCAGCCAAGGGGAGACTAGCTACGAGCAGTACTTC	CASSQGETSYEQYF
TRBJ1-2	TRBV18	NA	NA	TGTGCCAGCTCACCGTCGGGGGGACTGAACTATGGCTACACCTTC	CASSPSGGLNYGYTF
TRBJ2-1	TRBV19	NA	NA	TGTGCCAGTAGTATAGAGGGCGGACAATACAATGAGCAGTTCTTC	CASSIEGGQYNEQFF
TRBJ1-6	TRBV6-6	NA	NA	TGTGCCAGCAGTTACCGGCGGGGCAATTCACCCCTCCACTTT	CASSYRRGNSPLHF
TRBJ1-2	TRBV19	TRBD1	NA	TGTGCCAGTAGTAGCGGACAGGCCGAGGGCTACACCTTC	CASSSGQAEGYTF